Sequencing of this T cell receptor beta chain was carried out in a study of T cell clusters in autoimmune cytopenias (dated by TCRdb to between 2017 and 2020). Regarding the research as a whole: A mean age of about 53 years and a median age of roughly 63 years were recorded for the healthy donor controls, of whom about half of the roughly 43 were female. The median TRB sequencing depth was around 50,000 reads per sample, and the median number of distinct TRB clonotypes was roughly 2,400 per sample. TRB and IGH repertoires from peripheral blood were sequenced in autoimmune cytopenia patients at active disease and during treatment follow-up, with healthy, CLL and autoimmune hepatitis controls included alongside. The study aimed to test whether autoimmune cytopenia patients carry a disease-specific immune repertoire signature usable as a blood-based biomarker. Controls were fewer than 30 age-matched healthy donors for primary cytopenia and about 14 age-matched CLL patients for secondary cytopenia. Autoimmune hepatitis repertoires were compared with those of about two dozen age- and sex-matched healthy donors.

To amplify TRB rearrangements, a touch-down multiplex PCR protocol was run with the TRB-A and TRB-B primer pools combined in a single tube. Illumina adapters and sample indices were attached to the amplicons through two consecutive PCR reactions using Phusion HS II polymerase. After gel purification with the NucleoSpin Gel and PCR Clean-up kit, the amplicons were quantified by Qubit and checked for quality on an Agilent 2100 Bioanalyzer. Sequencing of the libraries was done on an Illumina MiSeq with paired-end, single-indexed, 600-cycle runs. The published analysis was carried out like this. TRB reads were aligned and assembled with MiXCR version 2.1.12 using the default MiXCR reference library. Each unique CDR3 nucleotide sequence defined a clone, and only productive sequences with at least two reads were analysed. Alpha-parameterized diversity profiles (alpha 0 to 5), including the Shannon (alpha 1) and Simpson (alpha 2) indices, were computed with an R script to assess repertoire diversity. Combinatorial TRB VJ usage was calculated with the tcR package and was compared between cohorts by principal component analysis performed with ade4. TCRbeta CDR3s were clustered with GLIPH on cohort pairs matched by age and read depth, and cluster frequencies were compared by Wilcoxon test. TCRdb reprocessed the reads, reporting each CDR3 protein sequence once and no DNA. The V and J calls follow TCRdb's processing rather than the paper's. The table for this sample records under 7,000 distinct CDR3 sequences. 2.9% of the sample goes to the ten largest clones.

TRB amplification used roughly 0.25 ug of peripheral blood genomic DNA, 30,000 to 40,000 genome equivalents, per sample. From the cysteine up to the phenylalanine, the CDR3 has a length of 15 residues. No DNA appears here. The CDR1 and CDR2 encoded by the germline V gene are MRHNA and SNTAGT. Overall results and qualifications from the work: The T cell clusters were defined only in silico, and the functional role of the clusters still needed to be validated experimentally. GLIPH results suggested that primary autoimmune cytopenia patients were missing physiological T cell clusters, with over 45 clusters found only in healthy donors compared with roughly 15 found only in patients. TRB repertoire shifts, with less even repertoires in secondary cytopenia and CLL, mostly reflected lymphoma bias rather than autoimmunity. The cluster-lack signature was not seen for secondary cytopenia versus CLL, apparently masked by the dominant lymphoma-associated repertoire. Around 3-fold more exclusive TRB clusters were observed in healthy donors than in active autoimmune hepatitis patients, consistent with an autoimmunity-wide signature.

Details on this clonotype: The clone's antigen remains unknown.

The same specimen was also included in a second study, on T cell repertoires in aging, cancer and after chemotherapy. The second paper states: Donors spanned six age groups from 30 or younger to 70 or older, with at least three individuals per group. TCR repertoires from healthy donor controls were recorded over periods of several months to years and showed clear clonal overlap between repeated samplings. The complete dataset included 8 million to 9 million TCR reads. Significantly lower blood TCR diversity and higher clonality were observed in untreated patients with hematological or solid cancers than in age-matched healthy donors. In healthy donors, the drop in TCR diversity with age came mainly from a loss of richness, whereas in cancer patients a loss of evenness also played a part. In both cancer cohorts, median generation probability rose over the chemotherapy interval, which suggests that the repertoire was reconstituted through rebound thymic output. It was noted by the authors that conclusions about immunological memory after chemotherapy cannot be drawn from the repertoire data. The study profiled peripheral blood TCR beta repertoires from healthy donors and cancer patients to examine immunoaging and T cell reconstitution after chemotherapy. A cohort of 220 or so cancer patients (approximately 92 with hematological and roughly 120 with solid cancers) was assembled, and approximately 97 healthy donors were included as a reference group. TRB sequences were processed with MiXCR versions 2.12 and 3.0.5. Repertoire metrics included Shannon diversity, evenness, clonality (one minus evenness), and alpha-parameterized diversity profiles from alpha 0 to 5. The IGoR algorithm was used to calculate generation probabilities of clones in the paired pre- and post-chemotherapy samples.

The source of this sequence is a human donor in good health. The chain couples TRBV6-4 to TRBJ2-2. The sample consisted of peripheral blood. The CDR3 corresponds to CASSDSGSHTGELFF.